The 32 T cell receptor beta chains in this list originate from one sample, sequenced in a study of blood T cell repertoires in COVID-19. Profiling relied on immunoSEQ multiplex PCR, and the TCRdb table lists in-frame clones only, not all of them. The sample records under 200,000 clones, over 75% being singletons. The sequenced sample was peripheral blood. Receptors were obtained from a man aged 45-60 years with acute or convalescent COVID-19.

V gene TRBV9 combines with J gene TRBJ2-3; 7 bases line up with TRBD1. This CDR3 has 15 amino acids. J gave up 1 base and V 3 bases, and 5 bases lay outside the gene matches. Germline V gives CDR1 SGDLS, CDR2 YYNGEE. CDR3 protein: CASSATGRGTDTQYF. The CDR3 region has the DNA TGTGCCAGCAGCGCGACAGGGAGAGGCACAGATACGCAGTATTTT.

V is TRBV19 and J is TRBJ2-6; 7 bases agree with TRBD1. V shed 9 bases and J 2 bases; nucleotides not matched to a gene: 7. Per germline, CDR1 LNHDA and CDR2 SQIVND (reference sequence). This CDR3 is built from 15 residues. The CDR3 sequence is CASSTGSAGANVLTF. The CDR3 nucleotides read TGTGCCAGCTCGACAGGGTCGGCTGGGGCCAACGTCCTGACTTTC. Full variable domain (rest looked up from reference TRBV19 and TRBJ2-6): DGGITQSPKYLFRKEGQNVTLSCEQNLNHDAMYWYRQDPGQGLRLIYYSQIVNDFQKGDIAEGYSVSREKKESFPLTVTSAQKNPTAFYLCASSTGSAGANVLTFGAGSRLTVL.

V and J are TRBV2 and TRBJ2-7, with 7 bases that match TRBD1. The CDR3 consists of 15 residues. Losses at the gene ends were 2 bases for V and 3 bases for J; bases not matched to a gene: 7. Germline V gene lookup returns CDR1 SNHLY and CDR2 FYNNEI. The CDR3 DNA reads TGTGCCAGCAGTGAAAATTGGGACAGTCTCTACGAGCAGTACTTC. Amino acids: CASSENWDSLYEQYF.

This clone was seen only once. The chain carries TRBV24-1 and TRBJ2-3, with D perhaps matching TRBD1 (6 bases). Germline V gene lookup returns CDR1 KGHDR and CDR2 SFDVKD. V lost 9 bases and J 2 bases, leaving 17 bases between the germline ends. The CDR3 runs to 15 residues. The CDR3 sequence: CATGGRGLNTDTQYF. DNA for the CDR3: TGTGCCACCGGGGGCAGGGGCCTAAACACAGATACGCAGTATTTT.

This clone is a singleton in its sample. The CDR3: CASSRLGTPEAFF. CDR3 coding DNA: TGTGCCAGCAGCCGACTTGGGACACCTGAAGCTTTCTTT. This chain connects TRBV3-1 (or the pseudogene TRBV3-2) to TRBJ1-1; D may be TRBD1 (6 bases). The CDR3 sequence is 13 residues long. CDR1 and CDR2 (germline): LGHDT, YNNKEL (reference sequence). With 4 bases removed from V and 6 bases from J, the gap between germline ends came to 12 bases.

The chain employs TRBV27 and TRBJ1-1, with 8 bases aligning to TRBD1. V lost 7 bases, J lost 3 bases, and 16 bases stayed unmatched. The CDR3 consists of 17 residues. Germline V lookup: CDR1 MNHEY, CDR2 SMNVEV (reference sequence). The CDR3 here is CASKPGTGLRGDTEAFF. The CDR3 bases are TGTGCCAGCAAACCAGGGACAGGCCTCCGGGGTGACACTGAAGCTTTCTTT.

The chain recombines TRBV27 with TRBJ2-7; 13 positions match TRBD2. The CDR3 is 16 residues long. CDR1 and CDR2 (germline): MNHEY, SMNVEV (reference sequence). J lost 3 bases, V lost 6 bases, and 8 bases had no gene match. The CDR3 is CASSPSLAGGFYEQYF. Here the CDR3 DNA reads TGTGCCAGCAGCCCCTCACTAGCGGGAGGGTTCTACGAGCAGTACTTC.

The chain couples TRBV19 to TRBJ2-4; no clear D gene. The CDR3 contains 11 residues. V lost 1 base and J lost 10, with 5 bases in between. In germline, CDR1 is LNHDA, CDR2 SQIVND (reference sequence). Here the CDR3 reads CASSIGQIQYF. In DNA form, the CDR3 reads TGTGCCAGTAGTATAGGCCAGATTCAGTACTTC.

The chain has TRBV6-5 and TRBJ1-4; D ambiguous. Germline V CDR1 and CDR2: MNHEY, SVGAGI. CDR3 length equals 14 residues. Trimming took 3 bases from V and 4 from J, leaving 9 bases between them. Here the CDR3 reads CASSYQAINEKLFF. CDR3 in DNA: TGTGCCAGCAGTTATCAGGCGATTAATGAAAAACTGTTTTTT.

J is TRBJ2-1 and V is TRBV7-2, with D tentatively TRBD2 (6 bases). Trimming pared 5 bases from V and 13 bases from J, leaving 12 bases between. Per the germline V gene, CDR1 is SGHTA and CDR2 is FQGNSA. CDR3 length equals 11 residues. In DNA, the CDR3 is TGTGCCAGCAGCACCACTAGCAGTCAGTTCTTC. Protein: CASSTTSSQFF.

On this clone: This sample also contains other DNA sequences that code for the same CDR3. This sequence joins TRBV20-1 and TRBJ2-7; tentatively, D is TRBD2 (6 bases). The V end was cut by 3 bases, the J end by 5 bases, with 8 bases between. The germline gives CDR1 DFQATT, CDR2 SNEGSKA (reference sequence). This CDR3 region has 11 residues. CDR3 sequence: CSASSGHEQYV. As DNA, the CDR3 is TGCAGTGCTAGTAGCGGCCACGAGCAGTACGTC.

The rearrangement uses TRBV5-4 and TRBJ2-2; a possible D gene is TRBD2 (5 bases). Germline loops: CDR1 SGHNT, CDR2 YYREEE (reference sequence). V was cut by 4 bases and J by 0 bases, with 13 bases left in between. CDR3 size: 16 residues. CDR3 coding DNA: TGTGCCAGCAGCGTGGACTCCCCGCCGAACACCGGGGAGCTGTTTTTT. It codes for CASSVDSPPNTGELFF.

The rearrangement links TRBV7-9 to TRBJ2-1; no definite D call. V was cut by 1 base and J by 14 bases, with 12 bases left in between. Germline values: CDR1 SEHNR, CDR2 FQNEAQ (reference sequence). The CDR3 length is 12 residues. DNA of the CDR3: TGTGCCAGCAGCTTAGGTAGCACGCTGAAGTTCTTC. This encodes CASSLGSTLKFF.

Here the CDR3 reads CASSLRSSGGDGDTQYF. Written as DNA, the CDR3 is TGTGCCAGCAGCTTAAGGTCTAGCGGGGGGGATGGAGATACGCAGTATTTT. The rearrangement joins TRBV13 to TRBJ2-3; 12 nucleotides align to TRBD2. CDR3 size: 17 residues. The junction had 8 bases not matched to a gene; V was cut back by 2 bases and J by 5 bases. The germline V gene has CDR1 PRHDT and CDR2 FYEKMQ (reference sequence).

In nucleotides, the CDR3 is TGTGCCATCGGGGCAGGGGGCGATCTGAATCAGCCCCAGCATTTT. Protein sequence: CAIGAGGDLNQPQHF. The chain combines TRBV10-3 with TRBJ1-5; 8 nucleotides match TRBD1. The CDR3 is 15 residues long. The germline gives CDR1 ENHRY, CDR2 SYGVKD. The ends lost 8 bases at V and 4 bases at J; junction bases unmatched: 10.

This clone appeared a few times. The chain uses TRBV20-1 and TRBJ2-1, with 7 bases lining up with TRBD2. This CDR3 contains 14 residues. Losses at the gene ends were 3 bases for V and 3 bases for J; bases not matched to a gene: 5. Germline-derived CDR1 and CDR2 are DFQATT and SNEGSKA (reference sequence). DNA for the CDR3: TGCAGTGCTAGTGCGTGGGAGGGCTACAATGAGCAGTTCTTC. Translation gives CSASAWEGYNEQFF.

This chain links TRBV7-6 with TRBJ1-6; unclear D gene. Between the trimmed V and J ends, which lost 1 base and 6 bases, there was a span of 10 bases. Germline CDR1 and CDR2: SGHVS and FNYEAQ. The CDR3 consists of 15 residues. Written as DNA, the CDR3 is TGTGCCAGCAGCTTAGGGGAGGTCTCTAATTCACCCCTCCACTTT. Translating gives CASSLGEVSNSPLHF.

This clone has a handful of counts. The chain has TRBV6-2 or TRBV6-3 and TRBJ2-7; 8 nucleotides match TRBD1. Germline V gene sequence: CDR1 MNHEY, CDR2 SVGEGT. V was clipped by 2 bases and J by 2 bases; unmatched bases: 8. This CDR3 region has 16 residues. CDR3 in amino acids: CASSYPGTGPPYEQYF. CDR3 nucleotide sequence: TGTGCCAGCAGTTACCCAGGGACAGGCCCTCCCTACGAGCAGTACTTC.

This clone was observed a few times. V usage is TRBV2 and J usage is TRBJ2-5; 9 bases agree with TRBD1. Germline assignment: CDR1 SNHLY and CDR2 FYNNEI. The CDR3 consists of 14 residues. Trimming removed 6 bases from V and 5 bases from J; junction bases left unmatched: 7. CDR3 in DNA: TGTGCCAGCAGGAGACAGGGGGGTGGGGAGACCCAGTACTTC. Its translation: CASRRQGGGETQYF. Drawing the rest from reference TRBV2 and TRBJ2-5, the complete variable domain is EPEVTQTPSHQVTQMGQEVILRCVPISNHLYFYWYRQILGQKVEFLVSFYNNEISEKSEIFDDQFSVERPDGSNFTLKIRSTKLEDSAMYFCASRRQGGGETQYFGPGTRLLVL.

The gene calls are TRBV3-1 (or the pseudogene TRBV3-2) and TRBJ1-2; D is possibly TRBD1 (6 bases). Trimming stripped 0 bases from V and 2 bases from J, with 16 bases between. The CDR3 is 17 residues long. From germline, CDR1 is LGHDT and CDR2 YNNKEL (reference sequence). CDR3 bases: TGTGCCAGCAGCCAAGATTGGGGGGGCCAGCTCAACTATGGCTACACCTTC. This translates into CASSQDWGGQLNYGYTF.

The V gene is TRBV28, the J gene TRBJ1-5; D uncertain. The V end was cut by 1 base, the J end by 9 bases, with 13 bases between. The CDR3 spans 14 residues. Germline CDR1 reads MDHEN; CDR2 reads SYDVKM. As DNA, the CDR3 is TGTGCCAGCAGTTTATTGGCAGAGGGTAGGCCCCAGCATTTT. This translates into CASSLLAEGRPQHF.

The rearrangement joins TRBV11-1 to TRBJ2-3, with D maybe TRBD2 (5 bases). V lost 3 bases and J lost 4, with 14 bases in between. The CDR3 sequence is 15 residues long. CDR1 SGHAT and CDR2 FQDESV come from the germline V gene (reference sequence). The CDR3 here is CASSFPSPGADTQYF. The CDR3 region has the DNA TGTGCCAGCAGCTTTCCTAGCCCTGGCGCAGATACGCAGTATTTT.

With respect to this clone: The same CDR3 also results from other DNA sequences found in this sample. The chain has TRBV28 and TRBJ2-6; a possible D gene is TRBD2 (5 bases). The CDR3 extends over 15 amino acids. Germline V CDR1 and CDR2: MDHEN, SYDVKM. V was cut by 0 bases and J by 2 bases, with 5 bases left in between. CDR3 sequence reads: CASSLWGAGANVLTF. CDR3 coding DNA: TGTGCCAGCAGTTTATGGGGAGCTGGGGCCAACGTCCTGACTTTC.

This clone was detected once. This chain joins TRBV5-6 and TRBJ2-2; D call uncertain. Trimming stripped 0 bases from V and 7 bases from J, with 7 bases between. CDR3 length: 13 amino acids. CDR1 is SGHDT and CDR2 is YYEEEE in the germline V gene. CDR3 nucleotides: TGTGCCAGCAGCTTGGCCTCCTTCGGGGAGCTGTTTTTT. Translation: CASSLASFGELFF.

This sequence joins TRBV10-3 and TRBJ1-1, with 7 bases matching TRBD1. Germline CDR1 ENHRY, CDR2 SYGVKD. The CDR3 extends over 13 amino acids. V shed 6 bases, J shed 1 base, and the junction held 2 bases outside the gene matches. CDR3 nucleotides: TGTGCCATCAGCCGGGACAGGAACACTGAAGCTTTCTTT. It specifies CAISRDRNTEAFF.

The chain has TRBV6-5 and TRBJ1-6; D unresolved. This CDR3 is 13 amino acids long. Germline CDR1 and CDR2: MNHEY and SVGAGI. V was clipped by 6 bases and J by 1 base, with 4 bases between them. In DNA form, the CDR3 reads TGTGCCAGCAGACAGTCCTATAATTCACCCCTCCACTTT. It yields the protein CASRQSYNSPLHF.

The chain links TRBV9 to TRBJ2-5; D perhaps matches TRBD1 (6 bases). The germline V gene has CDR1 SGDLS and CDR2 YYNGEE. The CDR3 runs to 15 residues. V lost 3 bases, J lost 2 bases, and 14 bases lay in between. In DNA form, the CDR3 reads TGTGCCAGCAGCGGCTCCACAGGGCCGCAAGAGACCCAGTACTTC. It yields the protein CASSGSTGPQETQYF. Full variable domain (missing parts from reference TRBV9 and TRBJ2-5): DSGVTQTPKHLITATGQRVTLRCSPRSGDLSVYWYQQSLDQGLQFLIQYYNGEERAKGNILERFSAQQFPDLHSELNLSSLELGDSALYFCASSGSTGPQETQYFGPGTRLLVL.

The genes are TRBV7-8 and TRBJ1-4; TRBD1 agrees at 8 bases. V was pared by 5 bases and J by 4 bases, with 3 bases of the junction left unmatched. There are 14 residues in the CDR3. The germline V gene has CDR1 SGHVS and CDR2 FQNEAQ. This chain's CDR3 is CASSRTGFNEKLFF. The CDR3, as DNA: TGTGCCAGCAGCCGGACAGGGTTTAATGAAAAACTGTTTTTT.

The chain carries TRBV6-2 or TRBV6-3 and TRBJ2-5, with D possibly TRBD1 on 5 matching bases. Per the germline V gene, CDR1 is MNHEY and CDR2 is SVGEGT. The CDR3 totals 12 residues. Trimming took off 5 bases at V and 5 bases at J, with 9 bases between the two ends. DNA of the CDR3: TGTGCCAGCAGTCAGGGTCGGGAGACCCAGTACTTC. It is translated as CASSQGRETQYF.

V usage is TRBV9 and J usage is TRBJ2-2; 14 bases agree with TRBD2. Germline V lookup: CDR1 SGDLS, CDR2 YYNGEE. This CDR3 spans 15 amino acids. Trimming took 5 bases from V and 7 from J; bases not matched to a gene: 4. CDR3 amino acids: CASREGLAGVGELFF. In DNA form, the CDR3 reads TGTGCCAGCAGGGAGGGACTAGCGGGAGTCGGGGAGCTGTTTTTT.

In this sample, this clone turned up a few times. CDR3 bases: TGTGCCAGCAGCTTAGGAAGGGACTACTACACCTTC. It yields the protein CASSLGRDYYTF. V is TRBV7-9 and J is TRBJ1-2, with D perhaps matching TRBD1 (5 bases). In germline, CDR1 is SEHNR, CDR2 FQNEAQ (reference sequence). CDR3 length: 12 amino acids. V was trimmed by 1 base and J by 10 bases, leaving 10 bases between them.

Here the CDR3 reads CASSTTSGGRGTQYF. The CDR3 DNA reads TGTGCCAGCAGCACGACTAGCGGGGGGAGGGGTACGCAGTATTTT. The rearrangement links TRBV5-4 to TRBJ2-3; 13 bases agree with TRBD2. CDR3 size: 15 residues. After removal of 4 bases from V and 8 bases from J, the junction contained 7 bases not matched to a gene. Per the germline V gene, CDR1 is SGHNT and CDR2 is YYREEE (reference sequence).